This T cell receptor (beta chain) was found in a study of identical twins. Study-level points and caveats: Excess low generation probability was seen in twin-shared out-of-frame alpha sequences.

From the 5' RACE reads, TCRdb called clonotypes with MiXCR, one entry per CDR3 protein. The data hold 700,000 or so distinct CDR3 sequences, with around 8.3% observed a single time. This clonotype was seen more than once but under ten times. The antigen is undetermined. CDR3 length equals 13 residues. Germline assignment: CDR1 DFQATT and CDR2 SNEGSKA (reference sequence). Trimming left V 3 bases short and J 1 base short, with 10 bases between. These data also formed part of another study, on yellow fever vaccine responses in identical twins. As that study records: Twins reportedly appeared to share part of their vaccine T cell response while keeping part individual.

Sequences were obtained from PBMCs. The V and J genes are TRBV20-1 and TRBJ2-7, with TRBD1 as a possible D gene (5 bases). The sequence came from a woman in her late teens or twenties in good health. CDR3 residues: CSARSGISYEQYF. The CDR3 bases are TGCAGTGCTAGGTCAGGGATATCCTACGAGCAGTACTTC.